A single sample is the source of the 29 T cell receptor beta chains below, sequenced in a study of blood T cells in healthy people across ages. Then a second PCR, running roughly 7 to 11 cycles, was carried out with a sample-barcoded 5' primer and a J-beta primer mix. TCRdb called the 5' RACE reads again in MiXCR, with one record for every CDR3 protein. The profile shows about 900,000 distinct CDR3 sequences, less than 80% of them singletons. Sequencing used blood. These receptors all come from a man aged 25-45 years in good health.

The chain has TRBV29-1 and TRBJ2-1; TRBD1 might be the D (6 bases). V was shortened by 4 bases and J by 0 bases, with 10 bases between the two germline ends. The CDR3 is 14 residues long. Germline V CDR1 and CDR2: SQVTM, ANQGSEA. The CDR3 here is CSVVRGFSYNEQFF. The CDR3 nucleotides are TGCAGCGTTGTCAGGGGTTTCTCCTACAATGAGCAGTTCTTC.

The J gene is TRBJ2-1, the V gene TRBV12-3 or TRBV12-4, with D unresolved. The V and J ends lost 3 bases and 1 base respectively, with 13 bases between them. The CDR3 spans 16 residues. The CDR3 DNA reads as TGTGCCAGCAGTTTTTTATCCCAGCAGTCCTACAATGAGCAGTTCTTC. Its translation is CASSFLSQQSYNEQFF.

The chain has TRBV5-1 and TRBJ2-2, with TRBD1 as a possible D gene (6 bases). Germline V gene sequence: CDR1 SGHRS, CDR2 YFSETQ. Trimming cost V 7 bases and J 1 base, with 14 bases left between them. The CDR3 loop spans 15 amino acids. The CDR3: CASRDTSQNTGELFF. Written as DNA, the CDR3 is TGCGCCAGCCGGGACACCTCACAGAACACCGGGGAGCTGTTTTTT.

The gene calls are TRBV30 and TRBJ1-1, with a tentative D call TRBD1 (5 bases). The CDR3 is 14 residues long. Germline V gene sequence: CDR1 GTSNPN, CDR2 SVGIG (reference sequence). Trimming removed 2 bases at V and 6 bases at J, with 16 bases between. In DNA form, the CDR3 reads TGTGCCTGGAGTAAATCAGGGTTGAGCGCTGAAGCTTTCTTT. Protein sequence: CAWSKSGLSAEAFF.

The chain recombines TRBV15 with TRBJ2-7; D is possibly TRBD1 or TRBD2 (5 bases each). This CDR3 region has 15 residues. Looked up from germline, CDR1 is LNHNV and CDR2 is YYDKDF (reference sequence). V was cut by 5 bases and J by 0 bases, with 14 bases left in between. The CDR3, as DNA: TGTGCCACCAGCCGAATGGGGGTAAGCTCCTACGAGCAGTACTTC. The encoded protein is CATSRMGVSSYEQYF.

This clonotype showed up just a few times. The chain has TRBV10-3 and TRBJ2-3, with 9 nucleotides matching TRBD2. In germline, CDR1 is ENHRY, CDR2 SYGVKD. V gave up 5 bases and J gave up 0 bases; unmatched junction bases: 6. The CDR3 is 16 residues long. CDR3: CAISPSGETSTDTQYF. In DNA, the CDR3 is TGTGCCATCAGTCCTAGCGGGGAGACTAGCACAGATACGCAGTATTTT.

The chain uses TRBV18 and TRBJ2-5, with D unclear. The CDR3 consists of 14 residues. Trimming removed 3 bases from V and 1 base from J, with 9 bases in between. Germline lookup yields CDR1 KGHSH and CDR2 LQKENI. The CDR3 here is CASSPPNPQETQYF. CDR3 DNA sequence: TGTGCCAGCTCACCGCCCAACCCCCAAGAGACCCAGTACTTC.

The chain is built from TRBV7-2 and TRBJ2-1, with TRBD2 matching over 11 bases. With the DNA end fitting TRBJ2-7 better, the J assignment may be wrong. CDR1 is SGHTA, CDR2 FQGNSA, per germline. The CDR3 is 20 amino acids. The CDR3 sequence: CASSRPTRLAGGRAYNEQYF. CDR3 DNA sequence: TGTGCCAGCAGCCGACCAACCCGGCTAGCGGGGGGACGGGCCTACAATGAGCAGTACTTC.

V is TRBV4-2 and J is TRBJ2-7; 8 bases line up with TRBD2. J was trimmed by 2 bases and V by 5 bases; bases with no gene match: 8. The CDR3 has 15 residues. Per germline, CDR1 LGHNA and CDR2 YNFKEQ. CDR3 sequence (DNA): TGTGCCAGCAGCTACCGGGGGGGCGGTACCTACGAGCAGTACTTC. It specifies CASSYRGGGTYEQYF.

This sequence joins TRBV28 and TRBJ1-2; 12 nucleotides match TRBD1. The CDR3 is 16 residues long. Germline V gene sequence: CDR1 MDHEN, CDR2 SYDVKM. V was pared by 1 base and J by 8 bases, with 8 bases of the junction left unmatched. CDR3 DNA sequence: TGTGCCAGCAGTTTATTTAGGGGACAGGGGGCTAAGGGCTACACCTTC. This codes for CASSLFRGQGAKGYTF.

This sequence joins TRBV5-1 and TRBJ2-5; 12 bases line up with TRBD2. The CDR3 runs 16 residues. CDR1 and CDR2 (germline): SGHRS, YFSETQ. The V gene end was trimmed by 5 bases and the J gene end by 11 bases; junction bases not matched to a gene: 16. Written as DNA, the CDR3 is TGCGCCAGCAGTCCCCAAACTAGCGGGGGGAGTAATGAGCAGTACTTC. Encoded protein: CASSPQTSGGSNEQYF. The variable domain in full, with the rest retrieved from reference TRBV5-1 and TRBJ2-5, is KAGVTQTPRYLIKTRGQQVTLSCSPISGHRSVSWYQQTPGQGLQFLFEYFSETQRNKGNFPGRFSGRQFSNSRSEMNVSTLELGDSALYLCASSPQTSGGSNEQYFGPGTRLLVL.

The chain has TRBV12-3 or TRBV12-4 and TRBJ2-2; D is uncertain. The V end lost 5 bases, the J end lost 6 bases, and 10 bases lay between the germline ends. The CDR3 covers 13 residues. CDR3 sequence (DNA): TGTGCCAGCAGTGTTGAGATAGCCGGGGAGCTGTTTTTT. Protein product: CASSVEIAGELFF.

The chain employs TRBV27 and TRBJ2-1; D call uncertain. Trimming left V 0 bases short and J 5 bases short, with 14 bases between. Germline CDR1 is MNHEY and CDR2 is SMNVEV (reference sequence). The CDR3 contains 16 residues. Here the CDR3 reads CASSLSLPGFDNEQFF. CDR3 DNA: TGTGCCAGCAGTTTATCACTCCCAGGTTTTGACAATGAGCAGTTCTTC.

The chain couples TRBV3-1 to TRBJ2-7, with a weak D call TRBD1 (6 bases). The length of the CDR3 is 13 residues. Germline assignment: CDR1 LGHDT and CDR2 YNNKEL (reference sequence). V lost 3 bases, J lost 5 bases, and 11 bases lay in between. The CDR3, as DNA: TGTGCCAGCAGCCAGGCAGGGGAGAACGAGCAGTACTTC. Translated, it gives CASSQAGENEQYF.

This rearrangement joins TRBV6-5 to TRBJ2-1, with a possible D match to TRBD1 (6 bases). This CDR3 spans 14 amino acids. Germline CDR1 reads MNHEY; CDR2 reads SVGAGI. Trimming took 7 bases from V and 5 from J, leaving 15 bases between them. The CDR3 loop is CASKRQETNNEQFF. CDR3 coding DNA: TGTGCCAGCAAGCGACAGGAGACGAACAATGAGCAGTTCTTC.

The rearrangement joins TRBV2 to TRBJ2-1; TRBD2 aligns across 7 bases. V dropped 4 bases and J dropped 5; count of bases not matched to a gene: 5. The V gene's germline CDR1 is SNHLY and CDR2 FYNNEI. The CDR3 covers 14 residues. This CDR3 reads CASSASGTNNEQFF. CDR3 in DNA: TGTGCCAGCAGTGCCTCCGGGACTAACAATGAGCAGTTCTTC.

V is TRBV15 and J is TRBJ2-3, with D unresolved. CDR1 and CDR2 (germline): LNHNV, YYDKDF (reference sequence). The V end lost 5 bases, the J end lost 2 bases, and 17 bases lay between the germline ends. This CDR3 is 16 amino acids long. The CDR3 region is CATSLGAATSTDTQYF. In DNA form, the CDR3 reads TGTGCCACCAGCCTCGGCGCAGCCACCTCCACAGATACGCAGTATTTT.

The chain recombines TRBV20-1 with TRBJ2-1; possible D gene TRBD2, 7 bases. The germline V gene encodes CDR1 DFQATT and CDR2 SNEGSKA (reference sequence). CDR3 size: 16 residues. The germline V and J ends were trimmed by 7 bases and 12 bases, with 31 bases remaining between them. The CDR3: CSGTGRGALSNPLQFF. The CDR3 nucleotides read TGCAGTGGGACCGGTCGGGGGGCTCTCTCAAATCCCCTGCAGTTCTTC.

V and J are TRBV7-2 and TRBJ2-5; tentatively, D is TRBD1 (6 bases). CDR3 length: 14 amino acids. Germline CDR1 and CDR2: SGHTA and FQGNSA. The V gene lost 1 base and the J gene lost 2 bases, with 8 bases spanning the gap. DNA for the CDR3: TGTGCCAGCAGCTTAGTAAGGGGGCAAGAGACCCAGTACTTC. Residues: CASSLVRGQETQYF.

The V gene is TRBV7-9, the J gene TRBJ1-6, with a weak D call TRBD1 (5 bases). The CDR3 spans 13 residues. The germline V gene encodes CDR1 SEHNR and CDR2 FQNEAQ (reference sequence). Trimming took 5 bases from V and 10 from J, leaving 12 bases between them. CDR3 sequence (DNA): TGTGCCAGCAGCATACGAGGGGACTCACCCCTCCACTTT. Translated, it gives CASSIRGDSPLHF. Together with reference TRBV7-9 and TRBJ1-6, the CDR3 gives the full variable domain: DTGVSQNPRHKITKRGQNVTFRCDPISEHNRLYWYRQTLGQGPEFLTYFQNEAQLEKSRLLSDRFSAERPKGSFSTLEIQRTEQGDSAMYLCASSIRGDSPLHFGNGTRLTVT.

This clonotype has just a few counts. The chain carries TRBV5-1 and TRBJ2-5, with 7 bases fitting TRBD1. This CDR3 comprises 16 residues. Per the germline V gene, CDR1 is SGHRS and CDR2 is YFSETQ. J lost 11 bases, V lost 0 bases, and 16 bases had no gene match. CDR3 sequence: CASSLDRGSSVGEQYF. The CDR3, as DNA: TGCGCCAGCAGCTTGGACAGGGGCTCTTCTGTGGGTGAGCAGTACTTC.

The chain has TRBV11-2 and TRBJ2-1, with D unresolved. Trimming took 3 bases from V and 0 from J, leaving 12 bases between them. This CDR3 region has 16 residues. Germline V gene sequence: CDR1 SGHAT, CDR2 FQNNGV. CDR3 coding DNA: TGTGCCAGCAGCTTGGACGGCGGTAGCTCCTACAATGAGCAGTTCTTC. Translated, it gives CASSLDGGSSYNEQFF.

This clonotype showed up just once. The chain has TRBV19 and TRBJ1-1; 11 bases fit TRBD1. J gave up 4 bases and V 6 bases, and 4 bases lay outside the gene matches. The germline CDR1 and CDR2 sequences are LNHDA and SQIVND (reference sequence). CDR3 length: 14 residues. CDR3 nucleotides: TGTGCCAGTAGGGGACAGGGGGTTGGCACTGAAGCTTTCTTT. Protein sequence: CASRGQGVGTEAFF. The variable domain in full, with the rest retrieved from reference TRBV19 and TRBJ1-1, is DGGITQSPKYLFRKEGQNVTLSCEQNLNHDAMYWYRQDPGQGLRLIYYSQIVNDFQKGDIAEGYSVSREKKESFPLTVTSAQKNPTAFYLCASRGQGVGTEAFFGQGTRLTVV.

The gene calls are TRBV12-3 or TRBV12-4 and TRBJ2-1; TRBD2 might be the D (5 bases). V shed 7 bases and J shed 3 bases, with 16 bases lying between them. This CDR3 region has 15 residues. CDR3 region: CASTQSLRVYNEQFF. Written as DNA, the CDR3 is TGTGCCAGCACCCAAAGCTTGCGGGTCTACAATGAGCAGTTCTTC.

The chain employs TRBV5-1 and TRBJ2-6; a weak D match, TRBD1 (6 bases). The germline V and J ends were trimmed by 4 bases and 2 bases, with 16 bases remaining between them. Per the germline V gene, CDR1 is SGHRS and CDR2 is YFSETQ. The CDR3 totals 17 residues. The CDR3 protein is CASSTRSGATGANVLTF. In DNA form, the CDR3 reads TGCGCCAGCAGCACGCGATCAGGGGCAACTGGGGCCAACGTCCTGACTTTC.

This clonotype was counted only a few times. The chain links TRBV10-3 to TRBJ1-2, with 7 bases aligning to TRBD1. After removal of 7 bases from V and 0 bases from J, the junction contained 8 bases not matched to a gene. The CDR3 has 15 residues. CDR1 ENHRY and CDR2 SYGVKD come from the germline V gene. The CDR3 DNA reads TGTGCCATCATGAACAGGGACAGATCTAACTATGGCTACACCTTC. This sequence encodes CAIMNRDRSNYGYTF.

The chain combines TRBV20-1 with TRBJ1-4, with unresolved D. Germline V gene data show CDR1 as DFQATT and CDR2 as SNEGSKA (reference sequence). Trimming shortened V by 5 bases and J by 6 bases, and 16 bases separated the two germline ends. This CDR3 comprises 14 residues. CDR3: CSAGIGRIDEKLFF. Written as DNA, the CDR3 is TGCAGTGCTGGGATAGGACGGATTGATGAAAAACTGTTTTTT.

This rearrangement joins TRBV12-3 or TRBV12-4 to TRBJ2-5; TRBD1 matches at 10 bases. CDR3 length: 15 amino acids. The ends lost 5 bases at V and 3 bases at J; junction bases unmatched: 6. Written as DNA, the CDR3 is TGTGCCAGCAGTCACGGACAGGGGGGTGAAGAGACCCAGTACTTC. This gives the protein CASSHGQGGEETQYF.

The V and J genes are TRBV7-9 and TRBJ2-7; D is unresolved. Germline CDR1 is SEHNR and CDR2 is FQNEAQ (reference sequence). The CDR3 is made up of 16 amino acids. Trimming stripped 1 base from V and 0 bases from J, with 13 bases between. CDR3 sequence reads: CASSLVAGRASYEQYF. The CDR3 DNA sequence: TGTGCCAGCAGCTTAGTAGCAGGTCGCGCCTCCTACGAGCAGTACTTC.